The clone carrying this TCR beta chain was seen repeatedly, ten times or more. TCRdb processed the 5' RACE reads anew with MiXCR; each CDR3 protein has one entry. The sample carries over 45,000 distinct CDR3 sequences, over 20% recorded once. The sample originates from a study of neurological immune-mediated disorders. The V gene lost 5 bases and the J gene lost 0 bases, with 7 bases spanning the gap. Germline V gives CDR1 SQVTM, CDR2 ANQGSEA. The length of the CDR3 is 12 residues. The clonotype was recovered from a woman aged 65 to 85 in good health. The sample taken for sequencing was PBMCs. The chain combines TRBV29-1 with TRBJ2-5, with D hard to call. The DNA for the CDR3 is TGCAGCGTTCGACGGAACCAAGAGACCCAGTACTTC. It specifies CSVRRNQETQYF.